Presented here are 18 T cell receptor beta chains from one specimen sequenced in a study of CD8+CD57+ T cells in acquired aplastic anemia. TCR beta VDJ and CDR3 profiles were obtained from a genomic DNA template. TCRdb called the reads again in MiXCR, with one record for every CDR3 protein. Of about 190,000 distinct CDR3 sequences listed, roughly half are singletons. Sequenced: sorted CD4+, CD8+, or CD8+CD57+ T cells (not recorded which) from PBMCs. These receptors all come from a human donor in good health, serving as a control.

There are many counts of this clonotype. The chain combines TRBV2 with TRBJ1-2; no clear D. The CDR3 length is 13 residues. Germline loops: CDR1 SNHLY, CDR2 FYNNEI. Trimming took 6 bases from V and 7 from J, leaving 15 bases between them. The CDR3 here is CASRETVDGGYTF. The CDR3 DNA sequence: TGTGCCAGCAGGGAGACTGTAGATGGTGGCTACACCTTC.

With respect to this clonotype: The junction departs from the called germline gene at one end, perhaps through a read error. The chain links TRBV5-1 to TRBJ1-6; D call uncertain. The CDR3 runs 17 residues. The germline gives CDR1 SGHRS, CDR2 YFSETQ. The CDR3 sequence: CASSALRGGSYNSPLHF. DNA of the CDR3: TGTGCCAGCAGCGCCCTTCGGGGAGGTTCCTATAATTCACCCCTCCACTTT.

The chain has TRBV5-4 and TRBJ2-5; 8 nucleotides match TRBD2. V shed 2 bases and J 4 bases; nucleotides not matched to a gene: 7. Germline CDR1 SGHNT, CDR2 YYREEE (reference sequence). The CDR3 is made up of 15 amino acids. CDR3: CASSLGTSTGETQYF. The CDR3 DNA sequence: TGTGCCAGCAGCTTAGGGACTAGTACGGGAGAGACCCAGTACTTC.

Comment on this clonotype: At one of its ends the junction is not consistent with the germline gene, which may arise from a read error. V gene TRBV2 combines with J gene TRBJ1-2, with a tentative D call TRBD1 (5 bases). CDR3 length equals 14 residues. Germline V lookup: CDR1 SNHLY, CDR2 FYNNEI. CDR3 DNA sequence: TGTGCCGGCAGTAGATCAGGGAGTCTCTATGGCTACACCTTC. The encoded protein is CAGSRSGSLYGYTF. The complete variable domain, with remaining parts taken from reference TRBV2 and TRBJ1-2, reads EPEVTQTPSHQVTQMGQEVILRCVPISNHLYFYWYRQILGQKVEFLVSFYNNEISEKSEIFDDQFSVERPDGSNFTLKIRSTKLEDSAMYFCAGSRSGSLYGYTFGSGTRLTVV.

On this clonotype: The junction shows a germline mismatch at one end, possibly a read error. The CDR3 DNA follows: TGTGCCAGTAGTATCCGGGGGGGAGACGGGGATTTT. Amino acids: CASSIRGGDGDF. The chain employs TRBV19 and TRBJ1-3; TRBD1 might be the D (5 bases). There are 12 residues in the CDR3. The V gene's germline CDR1 is LNHDA and CDR2 SQIVND (reference sequence). Complete variable domain (other parts from reference TRBV19 and TRBJ1-3): DGGITQSPKYLFRKEGQNVTLSCEQNLNHDAMYWYRQDPGQGLRLIYYSQIVNDFQKGDIAEGYSVSREKKESFPLTVTSAQKNPTAFYLCASSIRGGDGDFGEGSWLTVV.

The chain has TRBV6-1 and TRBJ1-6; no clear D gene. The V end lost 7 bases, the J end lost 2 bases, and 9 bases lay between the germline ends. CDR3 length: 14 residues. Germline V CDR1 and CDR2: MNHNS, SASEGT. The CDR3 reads CASKGNAYNSPLHF. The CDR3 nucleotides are TGTGCCAGCAAGGGAAACGCCTATAATTCACCCCTCCACTTT.

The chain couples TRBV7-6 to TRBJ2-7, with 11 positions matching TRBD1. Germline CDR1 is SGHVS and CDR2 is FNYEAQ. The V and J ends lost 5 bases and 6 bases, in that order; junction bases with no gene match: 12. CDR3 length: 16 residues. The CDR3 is CASSVGQGDPLSEQYF. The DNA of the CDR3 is TGTGCCAGCAGCGTGGGACAGGGGGACCCCCTATCCGAGCAGTACTTC.

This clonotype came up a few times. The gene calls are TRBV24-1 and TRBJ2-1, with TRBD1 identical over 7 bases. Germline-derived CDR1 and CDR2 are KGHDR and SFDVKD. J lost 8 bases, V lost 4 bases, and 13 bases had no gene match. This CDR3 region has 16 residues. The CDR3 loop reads CATSETSGQAVDEQFF. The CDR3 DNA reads TGTGCCACCAGTGAGACGTCAGGACAGGCTGTGGATGAGCAGTTCTTC.

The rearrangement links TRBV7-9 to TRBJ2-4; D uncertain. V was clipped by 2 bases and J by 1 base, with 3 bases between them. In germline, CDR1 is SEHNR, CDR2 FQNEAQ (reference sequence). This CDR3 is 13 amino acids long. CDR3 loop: CASSLTAKNIQYF. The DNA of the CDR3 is TGTGCCAGCAGCTTAACGGCCAAAAACATTCAGTACTTC.

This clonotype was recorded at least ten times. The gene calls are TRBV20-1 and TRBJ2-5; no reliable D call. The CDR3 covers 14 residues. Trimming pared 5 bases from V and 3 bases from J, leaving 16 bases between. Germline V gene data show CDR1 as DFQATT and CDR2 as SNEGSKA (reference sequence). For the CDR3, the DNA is TGCAGTGCTGGCCCTATGGGTCAAAAAGAGACCCAGTACTTC. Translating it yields CSAGPMGQKETQYF.

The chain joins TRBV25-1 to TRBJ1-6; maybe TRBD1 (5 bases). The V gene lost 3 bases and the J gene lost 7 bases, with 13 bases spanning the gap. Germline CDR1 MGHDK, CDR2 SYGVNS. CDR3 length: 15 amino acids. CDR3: CASSDGGRGNSPLHF. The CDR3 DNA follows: TGTGCCAGCAGTGATGGGGGACGTGGAAATTCACCCCTCCACTTT.

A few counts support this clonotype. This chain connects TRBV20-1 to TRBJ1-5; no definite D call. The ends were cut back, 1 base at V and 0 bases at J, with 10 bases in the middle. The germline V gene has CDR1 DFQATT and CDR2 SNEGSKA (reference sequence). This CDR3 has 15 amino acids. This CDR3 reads CSARAGRYSNQPQHF. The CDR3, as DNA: TGCAGTGCTAGAGCTGGGCGGTATAGCAATCAGCCCCAGCATTTT.

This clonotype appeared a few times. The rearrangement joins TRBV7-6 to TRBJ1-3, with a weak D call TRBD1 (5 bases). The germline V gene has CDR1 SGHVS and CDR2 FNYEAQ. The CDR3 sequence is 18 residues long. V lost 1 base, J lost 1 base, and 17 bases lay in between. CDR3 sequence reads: CASSLGLGRGQSGNTIYF. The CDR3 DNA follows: TGTGCCAGCAGCTTAGGTCTCGGTAGGGGCCAATCTGGAAACACCATATATTTT.

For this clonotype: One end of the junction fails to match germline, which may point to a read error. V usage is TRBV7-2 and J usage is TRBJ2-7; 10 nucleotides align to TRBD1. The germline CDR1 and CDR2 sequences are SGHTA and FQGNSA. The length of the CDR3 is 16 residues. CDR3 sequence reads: CASSAAGTGVSYEQYF. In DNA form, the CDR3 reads TGCGCCAGCAGCGCAGCCGGGACAGGGGTCTCCTACGAGCAGTACTTC. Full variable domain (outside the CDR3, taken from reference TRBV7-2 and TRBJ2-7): GAGVSQSPSNKVTEKGKDVELRCDPISGHTALYWYRQSLGQGLEFLIYFQGNSAPDKSGLPSDRFSAERTGGSVSTLTIQRTQQEDSAVYLCASSAAGTGVSYEQYFGPGTRLTVT.

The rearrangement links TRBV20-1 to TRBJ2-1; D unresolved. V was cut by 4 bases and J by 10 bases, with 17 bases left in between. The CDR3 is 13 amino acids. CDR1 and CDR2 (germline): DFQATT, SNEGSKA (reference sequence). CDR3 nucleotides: TGCAGTGCTACCCCCATAGCTGTAGGCGAGCAGTTCTTC. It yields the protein CSATPIAVGEQFF.

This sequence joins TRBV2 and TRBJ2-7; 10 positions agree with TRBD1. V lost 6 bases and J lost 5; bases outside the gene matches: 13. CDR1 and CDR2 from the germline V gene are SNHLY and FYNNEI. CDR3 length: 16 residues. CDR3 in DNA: TGTGCCAGCAGCCAGCGGACCGGGACAGGGGCCCACGAGCAGTACTTC. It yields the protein CASSQRTGTGAHEQYF. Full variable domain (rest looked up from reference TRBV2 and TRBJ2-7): EPEVTQTPSHQVTQMGQEVILRCVPISNHLYFYWYRQILGQKVEFLVSFYNNEISEKSEIFDDQFSVERPDGSNFTLKIRSTKLEDSAMYFCASSQRTGTGAHEQYFGPGTRLTVT.

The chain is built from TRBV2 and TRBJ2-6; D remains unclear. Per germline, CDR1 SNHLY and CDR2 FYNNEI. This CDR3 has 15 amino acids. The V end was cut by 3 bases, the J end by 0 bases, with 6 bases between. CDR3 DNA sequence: TGTGCCAGCAGTGAGGGCAGCTCTGGGGCCAACGTCCTGACTTTC. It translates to CASSEGSSGANVLTF.

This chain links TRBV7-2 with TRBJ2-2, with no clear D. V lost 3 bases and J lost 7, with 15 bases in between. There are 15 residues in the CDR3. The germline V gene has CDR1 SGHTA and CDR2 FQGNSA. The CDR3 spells CASSFLPARDGELFF. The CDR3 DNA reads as TGTGCCAGCAGCTTCCTGCCTGCTCGTGACGGGGAGCTGTTTTTT.